The rows below give T cell receptor beta chains drawn from one sample of a study of neurological immune-mediated disorders. TCRdb fed the 5' RACE reads into MiXCR, producing one record per CDR3 protein. The table includes almost 85,000 distinct CDR3 sequences, about 2.5% detected once. The sequencing input was PBMCs. The receptors come from a woman in her 30s with multiple sclerosis. CDR3s include the opening cysteine and the closing phenylalanine or tryptophan. The D gene is left open where the match is weak. A clone size is listed for some rows: how often the clone was seen (once, few, many), or a class if it is expanded.

many	TRBD2	TRBV7-6	TRBJ2-3	TGTGCCAGCAGCTTACCGGGAGGGCCAAATACGCAGTATTTT	CASSLPGGPNTQYF
many	TRBD1	TRBV5-1	TRBJ2-3	TGCGCCAGCAGCTATACGAGGGGGCGAGTTTCCACAGATACGCAGTATTTT	CASSYTRGRVSTDTQYF
many	.	TRBV5-6	TRBJ2-7	TGTGCCAGCAGACTAGCCAACGCCTACGAGCAGTACTTC	CASRLANAYEQYF
many	TRBD2	TRBV7-6	TRBJ2-7	TGTGCCAGCAGCTTCGGCGGGAGCTCCTACGAGCAGTACTTC	CASSFGGSSYEQYF
many	TRBD2	TRBV12-3/TRBV12-4	TRBJ2-2	TGTGCCAGCAGTTTGGTAGGGACTAGCAGTAAGGGGGAGCTGTTTTTT	CASSLVGTSSKGELFF
many	TRBD1	TRBV20-1	TRBJ1-1	TGCAGTGCTAGAGGACAGGGGGGCCGAAGCACTGAAGCTTTCTTT	CSARGQGGRSTEAFF
many	.	TRBV20-1	TRBJ2-3	TGCAGTGCATCGAGTGGGGCGGGTACAGATACGCAGTATTTT	CSASSGAGTDTQYF
many	.	TRBV9	TRBJ2-7	TGTGCCAGCAGCCCTCTGGGCAGGGCCTCCTCCTACGAGCAGTACTTC	CASSPLGRASSYEQYF
many	.	TRBV5-6	TRBJ1-5	TGTGCCAGCAGCTTGGGTGGGGCCAATCAGCCCCAGCATTTT	CASSLGGANQPQHF
many	TRBD1	TRBV5-1	TRBJ1-4	TGCGCCAGCAGCAAGGGACAGGGGGCGTCGGCTAATGAAAAACTGTTTTTT	CASSKGQGASANEKLFF
many	TRBD1	TRBV24-1	TRBJ1-1	TGTGCCACCAGTGACGGACAGGGGATTGAAGCTTTCTTT	CATSDGQGIEAFF
many	.	TRBV12-3/TRBV12-4	TRBJ2-7	TGTGCCAGCACCCAGTGGGTTGGAGGGGAGGACAAGCAGTACTTC	CASTQWVGGEDKQYF
many	.	TRBV29-1	TRBJ2-3	TGCAGCGTTGCAGAGGGAGCAGATACGCAGTATTTT	CSVAEGADTQYF
many	.	TRBV12-3/TRBV12-4	TRBJ2-2	TGTGCCAGCAGTTTAGTCTTTAACACCGGGGAGCTGTTTTTT	CASSLVFNTGELFF
many	.	TRBV12-5	TRBJ2-1	TGTGCTAGTGTAACGGGAATTAATGAGCAGTTCTTC	CASVTGINEQFF
many	TRBD2	TRBV2	TRBJ2-7	TGTGCCAGCAGTGAAGGCGGGAGCATAGACGAGCAGTACTTC	CASSEGGSIDEQYF
many	.	TRBV2	TRBJ2-3	TGTGCCAGCAGGATGCAGGGGCTTAGCACAGATACGCAGTATTTT	CASRMQGLSTDTQYF
many	TRBD1	TRBV7-2	TRBJ1-1	TGTGCCAGCAGCTTATATACAGGGGGCACTGAAGCTTTCTTT	CASSLYTGGTEAFF
few	TRBD2	TRBV29-1	TRBJ2-1	TGCAGCGGTCGACACGGGACTAGCGGTGGAAATGAGCAGTTCTTC	CSGRHGTSGGNEQFF
many	.	TRBV5-1	TRBJ2-3	TGCGCCAGCAGCCACGACGGAGCGGCCGGCACAGATACGCAGTATTTT	CASSHDGAAGTDTQYF
many	.	TRBV20-1	TRBJ2-7	TGCAGTGCTAGAGGGGGACTGGAGGGCTACGAGCAGTACTTC	CSARGGLEGYEQYF
many	.	TRBV3-1	TRBJ2-6	TGTGCCAGCACGTCTGGGGCCAACGTCCTGACTTTC	CASTSGANVLTF
many	.	TRBV5-8	TRBJ2-5	TGTGCCAGCAGCTTCGTGGCCAATTTCCAAGAGACCCAGTACTTC	CASSFVANFQETQYF
many	TRBD2	TRBV5-1	TRBJ2-1	TGCGCCAGCAGCTTGCTGCCTAGCGGGAGAAACAATGAGCAGTTCTTC	CASSLLPSGRNNEQFF
many	.	TRBV18	TRBJ2-5	TGTGCCAGCTCACCAGGGTCCCAAGAGACCCAGTACTTC	CASSPGSQETQYF
many	TRBD2	TRBV20-1	TRBJ2-2	TGCAGTGGGGGAGCGGGGGAGAACACCGGGGAGCTGTTTTTT	CSGGAGENTGELFF
many	TRBD1	TRBV6-2/TRBV6-3	TRBJ2-5	TGTGCCAGCAGTACACGGACAGGGGGCAAGGAGACCCAGTACTTC	CASSTRTGGKETQYF
many	TRBD1	TRBV12-3/TRBV12-4	TRBJ1-1	TGTGCCAGCAGACGACAGGGTGAAGCTTTCTTT	CASRRQGEAFF
many	.	TRBV21-1	TRBJ2-7	TGTGCCAGCAGCAAAGACCCTGGGGAGCAGTACTTC	CASSKDPGEQYF
many	TRBD2	TRBV7-3	TRBJ2-1	TGTGCCAGCAGCTCGCTAGCGGGAGGGTACAATGAGCAGTTCTTC	CASSSLAGGYNEQFF
many	.	TRBV12-3/TRBV12-4	TRBJ2-7	TGTGCCAGCAGTCCTCGGACAGCTTCCTACGAGCAGTACTTC	CASSPRTASYEQYF
.	.	TRBV12-3/TRBV12-4	TRBJ1-4	TGTGCCAGCAGCCAGGGTGCAAAACTGTTTTTT	CASSQGAKLFF
many	.	TRBV3-1	TRBJ1-1	TGTGCCAGCAGCCCGAGAGGTTCTAACACTGAAGCTTTCTTT	CASSPRGSNTEAFF
many	.	TRBV29-1	TRBJ2-5	TGCAGCGTTGCGATGCGGACAGCCTCGGAGACCCAGTACTTC	CSVAMRTASETQYF
many	.	TRBV10-3	TRBJ2-1	TGTGCCATCGGGAGCAACATTGCCGATGAGCAGTTCTTC	CAIGSNIADEQFF
many	.	TRBV15	TRBJ1-5	TGTGCCACCAGCCGAGAATGGGGAGGGCAGCCCCAGCATTTT	CATSREWGGQPQHF
many	.	TRBV5-1	TRBJ2-5	TGCGCCAGCAGTCCGGACGGACGAGAGACCCAGTACTTC	CASSPDGRETQYF
many	.	TRBV7-2	TRBJ2-5	TGTGCCAGCAGCTTAAGGCTAATCCGCGAGACCCAGTACTTC	CASSLRLIRETQYF
many	TRBD1	TRBV7-9	TRBJ1-2	TGTGCCAGCAGCTCCCAAACAGGGGGCCATGGCTACACCTTC	CASSSQTGGHGYTF
many	.	TRBV27	TRBJ2-3	TGTGCCAGCAGCCATGGGGAGCGGCACTATGGCACAGATACGCAGTATTTT	CASSHGERHYGTDTQYF
many	.	TRBV3-1	TRBJ2-1	TGTGCCAGCAGCCACCGGCTAGCGAGATACAATGAGCAGTTCTTC	CASSHRLARYNEQFF